This record covers a single T cell receptor beta chain. What it binds is not known. A read error may be the cause here, since a much bigger clone is one base away. The missing conserved phenylalanine or tryptophan at the end of this CDR3 makes a read error likely. The data derive from a study of molecular identifiers for immune sequencing clone quantification. Findings and caveats of the study: In naive cells, clones above 20 RNA copies held under 1% of molecules, whereas in effector cells they held over 97%.

The germline V gene encodes CDR1 MNHEY and CDR2 SVGAGI. This CDR3 has 14 amino acids. Trimming pared 2 bases from V and 3 bases from J, leaving 8 bases between. TCRdb used MiXCR to reprocess the PCR reads, holding one entry per CDR3 protein. The table lists under 650,000 distinct CDR3 sequences, 20% of them singletons, with around 0.9% in the top ten. The origin of this receptor is a human donor in good health. Some libraries in this study had Jurkat cell RNA spiked in. The gene calls are TRBV6-5 and TRBJ1-5; D unresolved. The specimen was naive CD8+ T cells from blood, with Jurkat cell RNA spiked in. Indicated subset: FACS-sorted CD8+CD4-CCR7+CD45RA+ naive T cells. CDR3 sequence: CASSYQGYNQPQHL. The CDR3 region has the DNA TGTGCCAGCAGTTACCAAGGGTACAATCAGCCCCAGCATCTT.